This note documents a single TCR beta chain sequence. The CDR3 runs to 14 residues. Trimming pared 0 bases from V and 4 bases from J, leaving 10 bases between. Looked up from germline, CDR1 is SGHVS and CDR2 is FQNEAQ. The data were produced by immunoSEQ multiplex PCR, yet TCRdb's version contains in-frame clones alone and is incomplete. The sample yields over 25,000 clones, roughly four fifths seen once. This record belongs to a study of OX40 agonist ivuxolimab in advanced cancers. At the level of the study: Dose-escalation patients suffered from hepatocellular carcinoma, melanoma, renal cell or head and neck cancer. Partial responses were achieved by three patients: one hepatocellular carcinoma, two cutaneous melanoma.

The sampling schedule covered blood at baseline, cycle 4 day 1, and cycle 7 day 1. The V gene is TRBV7-8, the J gene TRBJ2-7; D uncertain. The sequencing here drew on CD4+ or CD8+ T cells sorted from blood, taken in a trial of the OX40 agonist ivuxolimab. The sequence was collected from an adult with an advanced solid tumor such as melanoma, head and neck, liver or kidney cancer. The CDR3: CASSLAGFRYEQYF. The DNA of the CDR3 is TGTGCCAGCAGCTTAGCAGGGTTCCGGTACGAGCAGTACTTC.